Reported below is one T cell receptor (beta chain). Its specificity is not known. This specimen belongs to a study of T cell responses to AZD1222 COVID-19 vaccine. Second doses at about 4 or about 12 weeks were pooled. The assay was immunoSEQ multiplex PCR, and TCRdb's table has in-frame clones only and misses some. The table shows approximately 110,000 clones, with 87% occurring only once. Regarding the study as a whole: Sampling captured repertoires only after the peak T cell response. Most donors were white British and more were female, and clonal diversity was possibly underestimated. The study identified only a handful of AZD1222 recipients as seropositive at baseline.

This CDR3 contains 14 residues. V gave up 7 bases and J gave up 3 bases; unmatched junction bases: 7. The germline CDR1 and CDR2 sequences are SGDLS and YYNGEE. This specimen consisted of peripheral blood, obtained 28 days after the second AZD1222 dose. The clonotype was recovered from an adult who received the AZD1222 COVID-19 vaccine. The V call is TRBV9, the J call TRBJ2-1, with 7 positions matching TRBD2. CDR3 sequence: CASGEAGDYNEQFF. CDR3 bases: TGTGCCAGCGGGGAGGCGGGAGACTACAATGAGCAGTTCTTC.